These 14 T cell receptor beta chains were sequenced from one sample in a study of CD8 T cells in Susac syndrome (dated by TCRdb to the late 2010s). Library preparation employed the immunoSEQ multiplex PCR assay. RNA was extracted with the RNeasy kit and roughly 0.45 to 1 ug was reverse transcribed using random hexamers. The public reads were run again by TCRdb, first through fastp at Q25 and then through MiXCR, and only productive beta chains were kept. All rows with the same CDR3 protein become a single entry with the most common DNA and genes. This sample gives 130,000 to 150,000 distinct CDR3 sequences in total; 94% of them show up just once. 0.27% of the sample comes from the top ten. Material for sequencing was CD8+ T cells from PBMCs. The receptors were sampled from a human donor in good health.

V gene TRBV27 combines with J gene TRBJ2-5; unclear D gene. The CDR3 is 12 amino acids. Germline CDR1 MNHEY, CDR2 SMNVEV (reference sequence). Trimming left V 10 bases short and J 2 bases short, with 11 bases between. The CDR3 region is CATKGTQETQYF. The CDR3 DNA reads TGTGCCACCAAGGGCACGCAAGAGACCCAGTACTTC.

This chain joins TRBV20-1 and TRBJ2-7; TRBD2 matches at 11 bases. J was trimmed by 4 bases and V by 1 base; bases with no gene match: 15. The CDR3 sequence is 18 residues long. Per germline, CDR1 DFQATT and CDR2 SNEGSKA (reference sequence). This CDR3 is CSARAPPASGRLGYEQYF. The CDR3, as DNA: TGCAGTGCTAGAGCCCCTCCCGCTAGCGGGAGGTTAGGGTACGAGCAGTACTTC.

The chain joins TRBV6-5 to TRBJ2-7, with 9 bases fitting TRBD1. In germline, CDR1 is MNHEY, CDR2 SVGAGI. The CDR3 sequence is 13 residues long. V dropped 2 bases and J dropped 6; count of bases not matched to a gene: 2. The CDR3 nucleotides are TGTGCCAGCAGTTACACAGGGGGCGGCGAGCAGTACTTC. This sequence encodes CASSYTGGGEQYF.

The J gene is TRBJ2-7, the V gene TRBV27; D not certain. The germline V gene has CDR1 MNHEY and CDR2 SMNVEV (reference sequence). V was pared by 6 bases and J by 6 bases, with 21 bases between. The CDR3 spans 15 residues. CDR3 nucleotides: TGTGCCAGCAGCTTAATCTGGGGTCGGCCTAGCGAGCAGTACTTC. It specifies CASSLIWGRPSEQYF.

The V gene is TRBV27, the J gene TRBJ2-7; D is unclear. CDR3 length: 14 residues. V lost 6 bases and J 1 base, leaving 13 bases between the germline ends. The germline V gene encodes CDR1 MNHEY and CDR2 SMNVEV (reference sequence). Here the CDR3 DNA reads TGTGCCAGCAGCCCCTTCGGCGCTTCCTACGAGCAGTACTTC. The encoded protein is CASSPFGASYEQYF.

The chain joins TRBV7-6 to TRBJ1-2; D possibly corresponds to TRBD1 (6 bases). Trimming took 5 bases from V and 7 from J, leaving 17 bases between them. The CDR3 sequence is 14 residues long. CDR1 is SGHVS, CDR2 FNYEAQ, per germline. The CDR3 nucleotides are TGTGCCAGCAGCCCCCTTGGGGGGGCCCTTGGCTACACCTTC. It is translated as CASSPLGGALGYTF.

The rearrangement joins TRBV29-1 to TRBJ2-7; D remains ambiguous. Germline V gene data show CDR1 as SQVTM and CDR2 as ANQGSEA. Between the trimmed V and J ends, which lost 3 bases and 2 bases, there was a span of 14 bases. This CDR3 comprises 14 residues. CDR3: CSVDKLSGTYEQYF. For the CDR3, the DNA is TGCAGCGTTGATAAGCTAAGTGGGACCTACGAGCAGTACTTC.

The CDR3 bases are TGTGCCAGCAGTACCGAATACAGGGTAGATGAGCAGTTCTTC. Translating it yields CASSTEYRVDEQFF. V gene TRBV27 combines with J gene TRBJ2-1; tentatively, D is TRBD1 (6 bases). CDR3 length equals 14 residues. The V and J ends lost 5 bases and 8 bases respectively, with 16 bases between them. CDR1 MNHEY and CDR2 SMNVEV come from the germline V gene (reference sequence).

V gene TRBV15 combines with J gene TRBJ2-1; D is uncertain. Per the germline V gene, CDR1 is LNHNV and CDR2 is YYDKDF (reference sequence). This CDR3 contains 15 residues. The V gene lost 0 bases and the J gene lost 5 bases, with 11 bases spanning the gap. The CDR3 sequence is CATSRDRAPDNEQFF. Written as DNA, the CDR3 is TGTGCCACCAGCAGAGATCGAGCCCCTGACAATGAGCAGTTCTTC.

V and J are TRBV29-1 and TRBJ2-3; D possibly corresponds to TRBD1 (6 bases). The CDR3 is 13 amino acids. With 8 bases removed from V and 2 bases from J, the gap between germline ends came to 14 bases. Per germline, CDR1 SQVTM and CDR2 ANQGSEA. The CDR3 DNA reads TGCAGCTTCCTCAGGGGATACACAGATACGCAGTATTTT. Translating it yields CSFLRGYTDTQYF.

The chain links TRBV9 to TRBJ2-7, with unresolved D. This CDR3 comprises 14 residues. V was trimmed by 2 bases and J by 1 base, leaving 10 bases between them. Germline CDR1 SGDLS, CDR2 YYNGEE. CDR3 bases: TGTGCCAGCAGCGTGGCGACACCATCCTACGAGCAGTACTTC. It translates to CASSVATPSYEQYF.

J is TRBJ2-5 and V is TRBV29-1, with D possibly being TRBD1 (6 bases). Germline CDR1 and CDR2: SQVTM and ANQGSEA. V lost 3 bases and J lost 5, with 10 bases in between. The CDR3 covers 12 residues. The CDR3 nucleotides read TGCAGCGTTGATACAGGGACGGAGACCCAGTACTTC. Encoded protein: CSVDTGTETQYF.

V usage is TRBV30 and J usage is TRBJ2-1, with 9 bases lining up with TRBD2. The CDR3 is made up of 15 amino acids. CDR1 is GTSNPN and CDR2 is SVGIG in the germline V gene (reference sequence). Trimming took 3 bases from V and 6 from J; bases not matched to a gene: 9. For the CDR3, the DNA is TGTGCCTGGAGCGATACCGGGACTAGCTTCAATGAGCAGTTCTTC. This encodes CAWSDTGTSFNEQFF.

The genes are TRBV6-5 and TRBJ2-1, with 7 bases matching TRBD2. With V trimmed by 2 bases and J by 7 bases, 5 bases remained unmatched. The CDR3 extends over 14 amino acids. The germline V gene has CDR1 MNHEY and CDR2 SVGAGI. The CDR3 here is CASSYQRLANEQFF. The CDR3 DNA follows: TGTGCCAGCAGTTACCAGCGACTAGCAAATGAGCAGTTCTTC.